The 18 T cell receptor beta chains reported below all come from one sample, sequenced in a study of T-cell reconstitution after alpha-beta-depleted transplantation in children. The TCRbeta library incorporated unique molecular identifiers. MiXCR, run by TCRdb on the PCR reads, gives a single entry per CDR3 protein. The sample contains around 270,000 distinct CDR3 sequences, roughly a tenth of which appear only once. Sequenced here: PBMCs, sampled before TCRalphabeta/CD19-depleted stem cell transplant. The receptors here all came from a boy younger than two with acute myeloid leukemia, due to receive a stem cell transplant.

In this sample, this clonotype turned up many times. This chain joins TRBV7-9 and TRBJ2-7; D ambiguous. Germline V gives CDR1 SEHNR, CDR2 FQNEAQ (reference sequence). The CDR3 spans 12 residues. V was pared by 7 bases and J by 4 bases, with 11 bases between. The CDR3 loop reads CASNSVGYEQYF. The CDR3 DNA reads as TGTGCCAGCAACTCTGTGGGGTACGAGCAGTACTTC.

At least ten counts were recorded for this clonotype. V is TRBV20-1 and J is TRBJ1-2, with 11 bases aligning to TRBD1. The ends lost 5 bases at V and 8 bases at J; junction bases unmatched: 10. The CDR3 is 14 residues long. The germline CDR1 and CDR2 sequences are DFQATT and SNEGSKA (reference sequence). The CDR3 region is CSAGGGTGGGGYTF. The DNA for the CDR3 is TGCAGTGCTGGAGGGGGGACAGGGGGTGGAGGCTACACCTTC.

In this sample, this clonotype turned up many times. The V and J genes are TRBV9 and TRBJ2-3, with D possibly being TRBD2 (6 bases). The CDR3 length is 18 residues. Trimming left V 4 bases short and J 0 bases short, with 21 bases between. Germline values: CDR1 SGDLS, CDR2 YYNGEE. In DNA form, the CDR3 reads TGTGCCAGCAGCCATCTGGACATGCGACGGGGGAGCACAGATACGCAGTATTTT. Amino acids: CASSHLDMRRGSTDTQYF.

In DNA, the CDR3 is TGTGCCACCAGCCTTATAACGGGCTACGAGCAGTACTTC. It yields the protein CATSLITGYEQYF. The chain couples TRBV15 to TRBJ2-7; D is unclear. This CDR3 is built from 13 residues. Germline V CDR1 and CDR2: LNHNV, YYDKDF (reference sequence). V was cut by 5 bases and J by 3 bases, with 11 bases left in between.

This clonotype was picked up a small number of times. The chain links TRBV20-1 to TRBJ2-6, with TRBD1 identical over 8 bases. CDR3 size: 15 residues. The ends lost 3 bases at V and 1 base at J; junction bases unmatched: 2. Germline values: CDR1 DFQATT, CDR2 SNEGSKA (reference sequence). For the CDR3, the DNA is TGCAGTGCTAGCGACAGGGGTTCTGGGGCCAACGTCCTGACTTTC. Amino acid sequence: CSASDRGSGANVLTF.

The rearrangement links TRBV5-1 to TRBJ2-2, with 7 bases identical to TRBD2. Germline values: CDR1 SGHRS, CDR2 YFSETQ. J lost 4 bases, V lost 5 bases, and 5 bases had no gene match. The CDR3 extends over 14 amino acids. The CDR3 loop is CASRALAATGELFF. CDR3 DNA sequence: TGCGCCAGCAGGGCCCTAGCGGCCACCGGGGAGCTGTTTTTT.

The chain has TRBV11-2 and TRBJ2-4; possible D gene TRBD2, 6 bases. V was trimmed by 3 bases and J by 1 base, leaving 10 bases between them. CDR1 SGHAT and CDR2 FQNNGV come from the germline V gene. The CDR3 is 15 amino acids. This CDR3 reads CASSFSRGAKNIQYF. The CDR3 coding sequence is TGTGCCAGCAGCTTCTCTCGGGGGGCCAAAAACATTCAGTACTTC.

This clonotype showed up many times. V is TRBV20-1 and J is TRBJ2-7; the D gene is possibly TRBD2 (6 bases). Trimming pared 3 bases from V and 1 base from J, leaving 16 bases between. CDR3 size: 15 residues. Per germline, CDR1 DFQATT and CDR2 SNEGSKA (reference sequence). In nucleotides, the CDR3 is TGCAGTGCTAGGGGTCCCCACGGGGGATCCTACGAGCAGTACTTC. It translates to CSARGPHGGSYEQYF.

The J gene is TRBJ2-1, the V gene TRBV20-1; maybe TRBD1 (6 bases). Germline V gives CDR1 DFQATT, CDR2 SNEGSKA (reference sequence). The CDR3 consists of 15 residues. Trimming removed 3 bases from V and 0 bases from J, with 12 bases in between. CDR3 sequence: CSASNDRFSYNEQFF. Written as DNA, the CDR3 is TGCAGTGCTAGTAATGACAGGTTCTCCTACAATGAGCAGTTCTTC.

The chain has TRBV20-1 and TRBJ1-1; D uncertain. The V gene's germline CDR1 is DFQATT and CDR2 SNEGSKA (reference sequence). V dropped 2 bases and J dropped 6 bases, with 10 bases sitting between them. The CDR3 length is 12 residues. CDR3 nucleotide sequence: TGCAGTGCTAGAACCGACGGACCTGAAGCTTTCTTT. Encoded protein: CSARTDGPEAFF.

Remarks on this clonotype: A clone one base away is much larger, so this may be a read error. This chain uses TRBV7-9 with TRBJ2-5, with D unresolved. V lost 3 bases to trimming and J lost 3 bases, with 11 bases between them. There are 14 residues in the CDR3. CDR1 is SEHNR, CDR2 FQNEAQ, per germline (reference sequence). The CDR3 DNA reads as TGTGCCAGCAGCTTTCGGGTAGAGGAAGAGACCCAGTACTTC. Translation gives CASSFRVEEETQYF.

In regard to this clonotype: Germline is not matched at one junction end, which may reflect a read error. The chain has TRBV18 and TRBJ2-1; the match to TRBD2 covers 7 bases. Germline values: CDR1 KGHSH, CDR2 LQKENI. The CDR3 runs 14 residues. This CDR3 is CASSLTSSYNGQFF. CDR3 coding DNA: TGTGCCAGCTCACTGACTAGCTCCTACAATGGGCAGTTCTTC.

This clonotype was counted at least ten times. The chain combines TRBV5-1 with TRBJ2-2; 8 bases are a match to TRBD1. The CDR3 runs to 15 residues. Trimming removed 2 bases from V and 5 bases from J; junction bases left unmatched: 5. Germline assignment: CDR1 SGHRS and CDR2 YFSETQ. The CDR3 DNA reads TGCGCCAGCAGCTTCCCAGGGGGCAGGACCGGGGAGCTGTTTTTT. This gives the protein CASSFPGGRTGELFF.

This CDR3 is CASSLSRNTGELFF. Here the CDR3 DNA reads TGCGCCAGCAGCTTGTCGCGGAACACCGGGGAGCTGTTTTTT. This chain joins TRBV5-1 and TRBJ2-2, with D uncertain. In germline, CDR1 is SGHRS, CDR2 YFSETQ. This CDR3 comprises 14 residues. Deletions cut 1 base from V and 1 base from J, with 5 bases between. Looking up the rest from reference TRBV5-1 and TRBJ2-2 gives the full variable domain: KAGVTQTPRYLIKTRGQQVTLSCSPISGHRSVSWYQQTPGQGLQFLFEYFSETQRNKGNFPGRFSGRQFSNSRSEMNVSTLELGDSALYLCASSLSRNTGELFFGEGSRLTVL.

The table lists this clonotype with many counts. The rearrangement joins TRBV5-1 to TRBJ2-1; no reliable D call. The CDR3 sequence is 12 residues long. In germline, CDR1 is SGHRS, CDR2 YFSETQ. With 4 bases removed from V and 7 bases from J, the gap between germline ends came to 9 bases. The CDR3 is CASSPISNEQFF. As DNA, the CDR3 is TGCGCCAGCAGCCCTATTTCAAATGAGCAGTTCTTC.

This clonotype was observed at least ten times. The rearrangement uses TRBV7-3 and TRBJ2-3; 7 bases align to TRBD2. Trimming at V came to 5 bases and at J to 4 bases, leaving 6 bases not matched to a gene. Germline V gene data show CDR1 as SGHTA and CDR2 as FQGTGA. The CDR3 totals 14 residues. CDR3 nucleotides: TGTGCCAGCAGCCCAAATACTAGCGCAGATACGCAGTATTTT. This sequence encodes CASSPNTSADTQYF.

This clonotype has a count of ten or more. The chain combines TRBV28 with TRBJ1-6; the D is unclear. Germline loops: CDR1 MDHEN, CDR2 SYDVKM. V lost 1 base to trimming and J lost 7 bases, with 8 bases between them. CDR3 length equals 14 residues. CDR3 sequence reads: CASSLSTVNSPLHF. CDR3 sequence (DNA): TGTGCCAGCAGTTTATCCACAGTCAATTCACCCCTCCACTTT.

This clonotype was found many times. The rearrangement joins TRBV3-1 to TRBJ2-7, with D uncertain. CDR3 length: 13 amino acids. V was pared by 4 bases and J by 4 bases, with 11 bases between. The germline gives CDR1 LGHDT, CDR2 YNNKEL (reference sequence). Here the CDR3 reads CASSLGWGYEQYF. The DNA for the CDR3 is TGTGCCAGCAGCCTGGGGTGGGGTTACGAGCAGTACTTC.